This T cell receptor beta chain was captured in a study of tumour-infiltrating T cells in Burkitt lymphoma. The overall study: Repertoire clonality predicted overall and progression-free survival.

The length of the CDR3 is 13 residues. CDR1 and CDR2 (germline): MNHEY, SVGAGI. The V segment lost 6 bases and the J segment 5 bases; nucleotides outside the gene matches: 4. TCRdb keeps only in-frame clones here, not all; method: immunoSEQ multiplex PCR. Among 3,500 to 4,500 clones listed, about 88% were seen once. This receptor was taken from a human donor with diffuse large B-cell lymphoma. Some clones in this sample may be carry-over from other donors' samples. Sequencing was performed on tumor tissue. V gene TRBV6-5 combines with J gene TRBJ2-5, with 9 nucleotides matching TRBD2. CDR3 sequence: CASRRLAAETQYF. CDR3 DNA sequence: TGTGCCAGCAGGCGACTAGCGGCTGAGACCCAGTACTTC.